This TCR beta chain was profiled in a study of regulatory T cells in long-lasting Graves disease. Study results and caveats: What was studied was peripheral blood only, and not thyroid tissue.

Time point specified: newly diagnosed GD, antithyroid drugs for less than 3 months. The TCR library was made from RNA extracted from PBMCs. This CDR3 has 16 residues. V lost 5 bases, J lost 5 bases, and 9 bases stayed unmatched. Germline assignment: CDR1 SGHAT and CDR2 FQNNGV. This clonotype appeared many times. Its antigen remains unknown. In building TCR beta libraries, iRepertoire HTBI primers were used together with Arm-PCR of CDR3 regions. TCRdb itself ran the multiplex PCR reads through MiXCR, one entry per CDR3 protein. The sample holds 350,000 to 450,000 distinct CDR3 sequences, about 15% seen once. These data are also associated with another study on T cells in Graves' hyperthyroidism and ophthalmopathy.

The sequenced sample was peripheral blood mononuclear cells (PBMCs), obtained at new diagnosis, from a patient treated with antithyroid drugs. The V call is TRBV11-2, the J call TRBJ2-2; TRBD2 aligns across 9 bases. This sequence was found in a woman between 40 and 50 years old with Graves disease. CDR3 DNA: TGTGCCAGCAGCATTAATAGCGGGAGTGGTACCGGGGAGCTGTTTTTT. The encoded protein is CASSINSGSGTGELFF.